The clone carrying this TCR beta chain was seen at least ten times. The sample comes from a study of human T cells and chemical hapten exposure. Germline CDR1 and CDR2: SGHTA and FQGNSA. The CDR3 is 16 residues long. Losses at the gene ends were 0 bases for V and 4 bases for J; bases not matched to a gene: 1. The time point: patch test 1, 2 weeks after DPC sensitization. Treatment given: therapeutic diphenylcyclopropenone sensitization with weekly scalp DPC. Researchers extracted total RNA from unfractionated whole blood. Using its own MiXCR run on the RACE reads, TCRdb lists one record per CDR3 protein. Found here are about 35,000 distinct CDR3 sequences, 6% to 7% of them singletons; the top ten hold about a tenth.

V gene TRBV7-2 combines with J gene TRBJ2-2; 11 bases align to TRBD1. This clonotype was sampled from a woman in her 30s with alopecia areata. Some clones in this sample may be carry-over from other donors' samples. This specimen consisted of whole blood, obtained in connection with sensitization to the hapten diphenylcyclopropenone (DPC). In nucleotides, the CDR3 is TGTGCCAGCAGCTTAGCCGGGACAGGGGGCACCGGGGAGCTGTTTTTT. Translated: CASSLAGTGGTGELFF.